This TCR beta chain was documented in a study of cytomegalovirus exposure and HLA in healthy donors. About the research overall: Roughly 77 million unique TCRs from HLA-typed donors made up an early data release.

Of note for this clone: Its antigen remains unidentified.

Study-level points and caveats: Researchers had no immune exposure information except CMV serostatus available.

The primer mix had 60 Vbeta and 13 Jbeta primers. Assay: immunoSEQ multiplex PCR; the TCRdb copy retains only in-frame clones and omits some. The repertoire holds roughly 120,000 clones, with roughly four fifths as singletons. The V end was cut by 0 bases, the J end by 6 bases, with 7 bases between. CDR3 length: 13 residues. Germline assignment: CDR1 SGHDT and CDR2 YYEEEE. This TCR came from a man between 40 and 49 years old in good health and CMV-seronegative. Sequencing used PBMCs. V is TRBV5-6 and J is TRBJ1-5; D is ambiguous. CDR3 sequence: CASSLAVGQPQHF. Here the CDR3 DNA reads TGTGCCAGCAGCTTGGCCGTCGGTCAGCCCCAGCATTTT.